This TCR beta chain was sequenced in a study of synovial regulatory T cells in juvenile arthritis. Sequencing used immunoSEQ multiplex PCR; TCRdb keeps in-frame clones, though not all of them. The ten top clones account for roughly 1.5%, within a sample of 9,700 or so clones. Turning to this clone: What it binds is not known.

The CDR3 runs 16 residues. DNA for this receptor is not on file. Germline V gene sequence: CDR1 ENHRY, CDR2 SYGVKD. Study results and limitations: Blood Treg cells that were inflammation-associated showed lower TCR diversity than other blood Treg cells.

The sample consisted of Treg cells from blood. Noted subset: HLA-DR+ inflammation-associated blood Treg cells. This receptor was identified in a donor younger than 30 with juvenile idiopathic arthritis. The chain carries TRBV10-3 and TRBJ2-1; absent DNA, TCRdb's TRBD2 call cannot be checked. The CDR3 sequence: CAISQGPGSSYNEQFF.